What follows are 12 T cell receptor beta chains derived from one specimen sequenced in a study of beta chain features in type 1 diabetes. The isolated RNA, all of it, was reverse transcribed, so expressed TCRB transcripts were what got sequenced. Generated by immunoSEQ multiplex PCR, the TCRdb table keeps only in-frame clones and is missing some. The sample has 550,000 to 850,000 clones, 13% seen once; the top ten hold 0.02% to 0.025%. The study's findings and limits: Within each of all four CD4+ subsets, Type 1 diabetes patients had TCRB CDR3s that were moderately but significantly shorter.

Their target antigens are unknown. Source material: naive CD4+ T cells from blood. The receptors originated from a man younger than 35 with type 1 diabetes.

This clone has just a few counts. The chain carries TRBV6-1 and TRBJ1-4; the D gene is possibly TRBD1 (5 bases). The V gene's germline CDR1 is MNHNS and CDR2 SASEGT. The ends were cut back, 2 bases at V and 8 bases at J, with 21 bases in the middle. The length of the CDR3 is 17 residues. CDR3: CASSERHIRTGGEKLFF. Written as DNA, the CDR3 is TGTGCCAGCAGTGAAAGGCACATCCGAACCGGGGGAGAAAAACTGTTTTTT.

This clone was counted between two and nine times. The chain joins TRBV6-1 to TRBJ2-3, with D possibly TRBD2 on 5 matching bases. Deletions cut 5 bases from V and 4 bases from J, with 10 bases between. The CDR3 has 13 residues. Germline V gene sequence: CDR1 MNHNS, CDR2 SASEGT. CDR3 in DNA: TGTGCCAGCAGTTCGGCTAGCCCAGATACGCAGTATTTT. This sequence encodes CASSSASPDTQYF.

The table lists this clone with a few counts. Other DNA sequences from this sample encode an identical CDR3 as well. The gene calls are TRBV6-6 and TRBJ2-5; no reliable D call. Trimming took off 2 bases at V and 5 bases at J, with 6 bases between the two ends. The germline gives CDR1 MNHNY, CDR2 SVGAGI (reference sequence). CDR3 length: 12 residues. This chain's CDR3 is CASSYSGETQYF. The CDR3 DNA is TGTGCCAGCAGTTACAGTGGCGAGACCCAGTACTTC.

This clone was counted only a few times. The chain has TRBV6-5 and TRBJ2-5; TRBD2 matches 8 bases. The CDR3 runs to 14 residues. With 4 bases clipped from V and 1 base from J, the junction kept 2 bases outside the gene matches. Germline-derived CDR1 and CDR2 are MNHEY and SVGAGI. The CDR3 DNA reads TGTGCCAGCAGTTCGACTAGCGTCCAAGAGACCCAGTACTTC. Protein: CASSSTSVQETQYF.

The chain has TRBV2 and TRBJ1-1; 7 bases align to TRBD1. This CDR3 contains 15 residues. The J segment lost 0 bases and the V segment lost 7 bases, leaving 8 bases of the junction unmatched. Germline V gives CDR1 SNHLY, CDR2 FYNNEI. The CDR3 loop reads CASMNAGQVNTEAFF. For the CDR3, the DNA is TGTGCCAGCATGAACGCTGGACAGGTGAACACTGAAGCTTTCTTT.

This clone was picked up a small number of times. The V gene is TRBV7-6, the J gene TRBJ2-2; possibly TRBD2 for D (6 bases). This CDR3 region has 16 residues. Germline-derived CDR1 and CDR2 are SGHVS and FNYEAQ. V gave up 3 bases and J gave up 4 bases, with 15 bases separating them. In DNA, the CDR3 is TGTGCCAGCAGCTTTTCCGTAGCGGCTGGCACCGGGGAGCTGTTTTTT. Protein sequence: CASSFSVAAGTGELFF.

The V and J genes are TRBV10-3 and TRBJ2-3; D remains ambiguous. The ends were cut back, 5 bases at V and 6 bases at J, with 15 bases in the middle. In germline, CDR1 is ENHRY, CDR2 SYGVKD. This CDR3 region has 14 residues. The CDR3 region is CAISNVPPLDTQYF. In nucleotides, the CDR3 is TGTGCCATCAGTAACGTCCCCCCGTTGGATACGCAGTATTTT.

V and J are TRBV10-3 and TRBJ1-2, with 7 nucleotides matching TRBD1. V was clipped by 5 bases and J by 3 bases; unmatched bases: 0. The CDR3 runs to 12 residues. CDR1 is ENHRY, CDR2 SYGVKD, per germline. The CDR3 spells CAISTGDYGYTF. The CDR3 DNA is TGTGCCATCAGTACAGGGGACTATGGCTACACCTTC.

The gene calls are TRBV30 and TRBJ2-7; possibly TRBD1 for D (6 bases). The CDR3 runs to 15 residues. V gave up 8 bases and J gave up 0 bases, with 20 bases separating them. CDR1 GTSNPN and CDR2 SVGIG come from the germline V gene (reference sequence). The CDR3 protein is CARGASGTTSYEQYF. The CDR3 nucleotides read TGTGCCAGAGGGGCTTCCGGGACAACCTCCTACGAGCAGTACTTC.

This clone was recorded a few times. The rearrangement uses TRBV6-6 and TRBJ2-3; D might be TRBD1 or TRBD2, each matching 7 bases. The CDR3 length is 15 residues. Germline loops: CDR1 MNHNY, CDR2 SVGAGI (reference sequence). The ends were cut back, 7 bases at V and 2 bases at J, with 16 bases in the middle. CDR3 protein: CASTSQGGTTDTQYF. For the CDR3, the DNA is TGTGCCAGCACCTCCCAGGGGGGGACCACAGATACGCAGTATTTT.

Of note for this clone: Compared with germline, one end of the junction differs, possibly owing to a read error. V gene TRBV10-3 combines with J gene TRBJ1-3; 8 bases line up with TRBD1. Germline-derived CDR1 and CDR2 are ENHRY and SYGVKD. This CDR3 is 14 amino acids long. The CDR3 sequence is CASSSTGAGNTIYF. CDR3 coding DNA: TGTGCCAGCAGTTCGACAGGGGCTGGAAACACCATATATTTT.

The CDR3 DNA reads TGTGCCAGCAGTGTCTTCAGGTCCAGTACCACTGAAGCTTTCTTT. It yields the protein CASSVFRSSTTEAFF. V and J are TRBV28 and TRBJ1-1; D remains unclear. The CDR3 consists of 15 residues. Germline V gene lookup returns CDR1 MDHEN and CDR2 SYDVKM. The V gene lost 5 bases and the J gene lost 4 bases, with 17 bases spanning the gap. Together with reference TRBV28 and TRBJ1-1, the CDR3 gives the full variable domain: DVKVTQSSRYLVKRTGEKVFLECVQDMDHENMFWYRQDPGLGLRLIYFSYDVKMKEKGDIPEGYSVSREKKERFSLILESASTNQTSMYLCASSVFRSSTTEAFFGQGTRLTVV.